This T cell receptor (beta chain) was documented in a study of beta chain features in type 1 diabetes. The wider study: Examined across all samples were roughly 100 million sorted cells. Study results and limitations: Patients with Type 1 diabetes showed moderately but significantly shorter TCRB CDR3s in all four CD4+ subsets.

The CDR3 is 13 amino acids. J was trimmed by 2 bases and V by 5 bases; bases with no gene match: 4. Per the germline V gene, CDR1 is GTSNPN and CDR2 is SVGIG (reference sequence). A sort by CD45RO/CCR7/CD25/CD127/CD95/CD27 yielded CD4+ naive, central memory, regulatory and stem cell-like memory cells. The isolated RNA, all of it, was reverse transcribed, so expressed TCRB transcripts were what got sequenced. Sequencing of naive, central memory and regulatory T cell samples gave an average of approximately 3.5 million reads. TCRdb keeps only in-frame clones here, not all; method: immunoSEQ multiplex PCR. The repertoire includes about 160,000 clones, approximately 9.1% of them detected once, and 0.7% sits in the top ten. About this clone: Its antigen remains unidentified.

The TCR sequence derives from a woman aged 25-40 years with type 1 diabetes. Sequenced sample: central memory CD4+ T cells from blood. The chain is built from TRBV30 and TRBJ2-7; 9 bases fit TRBD2. This chain's CDR3 is CAWSRGGTYEQYF. The CDR3 bases are TGTGCCTGGTCGCGGGGGGGCACCTACGAGCAGTACTTC.